These T cell receptor beta chains were read from a single sample in a study of CD8+CD57+ T cells in acquired aplastic anemia. TCRdb re-called the reads through MiXCR, storing one row per CDR3 protein. The sample carries 200,000 or so distinct CDR3 sequences, around 49% recorded once. The material sequenced was sorted CD4+, CD8+, or CD8+CD57+ T cells (not recorded which) from PBMCs. The receptor set was obtained from a human donor with aplastic anemia. CDR3s include the opening cysteine and the closing phenylalanine or tryptophan. D genes are given only for firm matches. Size is stated for part of the rows, as once, few or many counts, or as a class when the clone is expanded.

abundance	d_gene	v_gene	j_gene	CDR3aa	CDR3nt
-	-	TRBV5-1	TRBJ2-7	CASSLGQRSSDEQYF	TGCGCCAGCAGCTTGGGGCAGAGATCTTCCGACGAGCAGTACTTC
-	-	TRBV5-4	TRBJ1-2	CASSLGGLSSYGYTF	TGTGCCAGCAGCTTGGGCGGGCTCTCTTCCTATGGCTACACCTTC
once	TRBD2	TRBV20-1	TRBJ2-3	CSARAPLAGVPDTQYF	TGCAGTGCTCGGGCCCCCCTAGCGGGAGTCCCAGATACGCAGTATTTT
once	-	TRBV7-3	TRBJ2-7	CASSQTPRGRTYEQYF	TGCGCCAGCAGCCAGACCCCTCGGGGGCGGACCTACGAGCAGTACTTC
-	-	TRBV10-3	TRBJ1-2	CAISARTGDGYTF	TGTGCCATCAGTGCCCGGACGGGGGATGGCTACACCTTC
-	TRBD1	TRBV10-3	TRBJ1-6	CAISERQGIAGSPLHF	TGTGCCATCAGTGAAAGACAGGGGATAGCGGGTTCACCCCTCCACTTT
once	TRBD2	TRBV24-1	TRBJ2-1	CATQSGATGNEQFF	TGTGCCACCCAAAGCGGGGCCACGGGGAATGAGCAGTTCTTC
many	-	TRBV15	TRBJ1-2	CATSGGNYGYTF	TGTGCCACCAGTGGGGGGAACTATGGCTACACCTTC
many	-	TRBV7-9	TRBJ1-1	CASSLAQGTTEAFF	TGTGCCAGCAGCTTAGCGCAAGGGACCACTGAAGCTTTCTTT
-	-	TRBV6-6	TRBJ1-6	CASSYSTVDNSPLHF	TGTGCCAGCAGTTACTCGACAGTGGATAATTCACCCCTCCACTTT
many	-	TRBV7-9	TRBJ2-7	CASSLEDGSEEQYF	TGTGCCAGCAGCTTGGAGGACGGTTCCGAAGAGCAGTACTTC
many	-	TRBV10-3	TRBJ2-7	CAISESDEQYF	TGTGCCATCAGTGAGTCGGACGAGCAGTACTTC
-	-	TRBV20-1	TRBJ1-5	CSASDGAGNQPQHF	TGCAGTGCTAGTGACGGGGCCGGCAATCAGCCCCAGCATTTT
-	TRBD1	TRBV2	TRBJ1-6	CASRRTGETPPLHF	TGTGCCAGCAGGAGAACAGGGGAGACGCCACCCCTCCACTTT
-	TRBD1	TRBV5-1	TRBJ1-2	CASSLGQDTGGYGYTF	TGCGCCAGCAGCCTGGGACAGGATACAGGAGGCTATGGCTACACCTTC
once	TRBD1	TRBV7-9	TRBJ2-7	CASSYPGQGSYEQYF	TGTGCCAGCAGTTATCCGGGACAGGGGTCCTACGAGCAGTACTTC
many	-	TRBV9	TRBJ1-5	CASSVAGIQPQHF	TGTGCCAGCAGCGTAGCAGGGATTCAGCCCCAGCATTTT
once	TRBD1	TRBV2	TRBJ2-7	CASSEPGTASYEQYF	TGTGCCAGCAGTGAACCCGGGACAGCATCCTACGAGCAGTACTTC
few	-	TRBV24-1	TRBJ2-2	CATSDSGQGTGELFF	TGTGCCACCAGTGATTCCGGACAAGGCACCGGGGAGCTGTTTTTT
-	-	TRBV20-1	TRBJ1-3	CSARVLDTIYF	TGCAGTGCTAGAGTTTTGGACACCATATATTTT
few	-	TRBV25-1	TRBJ1-2	CASSVPFRVAIFLCANYGYTF	TGTGCCAGCAGTGTCCCTTTTAGAGTGGCTATATTCTTATGTGCTAACTATGGCTACACCTTC
many	TRBD2	TRBV9	TRBJ2-7	CASSVGTSGTYEQYF	TGTGCCAGCAGCGTAGGGACTAGCGGGACCTACGAGCAGTACTTC
-	TRBD2	TRBV7-9	TRBJ2-3	CASSHGGGSSGGAADTQYF	TGTGCCAGCAGCCACGGTGGAGGTAGTAGCGGGGGGGCCGCAGATACGCAGTATTTT
many	TRBD1	TRBV7-9	TRBJ1-6	CASSWGQTNSPLHF	TGTGCCAGCAGCTGGGGACAGACGAATTCACCCCTCCACTTT
many	-	TRBV5-1	TRBJ1-2	CASTLDSYGYTF	TGCGCCAGCACCCTGGACAGCTATGGCTACACCTTC
many	-	TRBV6-2/TRBV6-3	TRBJ1-6	CASNLPGSYSPLHF	TGTGCCAGCAATCTACCCGGGTCCTATTCACCCCTCCACTTT
-	-	TRBV6-6	TRBJ1-3	CASSEILVSSGNTIYF	TGTGCCAGCAGTGAAATTCTGGTTAGCTCTGGAAACACCATATATTTT
-	-	TRBV24-1	TRBJ2-5	CATSGPSVGGGQETQYF	TGTGCCACCAGTGGCCCTTCAGTCGGGGGTGGCCAAGAGACCCAGTACTTC
few	-	TRBV29-1	TRBJ1-2	CSVVLVGQNYGYTF	TGCAGCGTTGTTTTGGTTGGACAGAACTATGGCTACACCTTC
many	-	TRBV9	TRBJ1-5	CASSYSGDSNQPQHF	TGTGCCAGCAGCTACTCAGGGGACAGCAATCAGCCCCAGCATTTT
many	-	TRBV24-1	TRBJ1-5	CATSRDGNQPQHF	TGTGCCACCAGTAGGGATGGCAATCAGCCCCAGCATTTT
many	-	TRBV12-5	TRBJ1-5	CASALGNQPQHF	TGTGCTAGTGCCCTCGGCAATCAGCCCCAGCATTTT
-	-	TRBV12-3/TRBV12-4	TRBJ2-5	CASGETDGQETQYF	TGTGCTAGTGGTGAAACCGACGGACAAGAGACCCAGTACTTC
-	-	TRBV9	TRBJ1-6	CASSVGESSYNSPLHF	TGTGCCAGCAGCGTTGGGGAAAGCTCCTATAATTCACCCCTCCACTTT
many	-	TRBV7-9	TRBJ2-3	CASSLKDTQYF	TGTGCCAGCAGCTTAAAAGATACGCAGTATTTT
-	-	TRBV7-2	TRBJ2-7	CASSFAQGGGYYEQYF	TGCGCCAGCAGCTTTGCTCAGGGCGGGGGCTACTACGAGCAGTACTTC
few	TRBD2	TRBV24-1	TRBJ2-2	CATSDILASGELFF	TGTGCCACCAGTGACATACTAGCGTCCGGGGAGCTGTTTTTT
many	TRBD2	TRBV7-2	TRBJ2-1	CASSLRGGTFNEQFF	TGTGCCAGCAGCTTGCGGGGGGGCACCTTCAATGAGCAGTTCTTC
many	-	TRBV19	TRBJ2-3	CASRPGSSTDTQYF	TGTGCCAGTCGACCAGGATCTAGCACAGATACGCAGTATTTT
-	-	TRBV7-9	TRBJ2-5	CASSLAGPETQYF	TGTGCCAGCAGCTTAGCGGGGCCCGAGACCCAGTACTTC
many	-	TRBV20-1	TRBJ1-1	CSVTRQNTEAFF	TGCAGTGTTACCCGGCAGAACACTGAAGCTTTCTTT
many	-	TRBV20-1	TRBJ2-2	CSARSGFGELFF	TGCAGTGCTAGATCAGGGTTCGGGGAGCTGTTTTTT
-	TRBD1	TRBV10-1	TRBJ2-3	CASSPTGASTDTQYF	TGCGCCAGCAGCCCTACAGGGGCTAGCACAGATACGCAGTATTTT
-	TRBD1	TRBV29-1	TRBJ1-2	CSASGGSNGYTF	TGCAGCGCGTCAGGGGGCAGCAATGGCTACACCTTC
-	TRBD1	TRBV20-1	TRBJ1-5	CSAGTGRYQPQHF	TGCAGTGCCGGGACAGGCAGGTATCAGCCCCAGCATTTT